The 3 T cell receptor beta chains in this list originate from one sample, sequenced in a study of T cell responses to AZD1222 COVID-19 vaccine. Here immunoSEQ multiplex PCR was the method, and the copy in TCRdb shows in-frame clones only, minus some. The sample has under 200,000 clones; less than 95% are singletons. Sequences were derived from peripheral blood, sampled on day 0 of AZD1222 vaccination. The receptors originated from an adult in good health.

This clone has just one count. The chain links TRBV5-1 to TRBJ2-1; D may be TRBD2 (6 bases). The CDR3 covers 13 residues. The V end lost 4 bases, the J end lost 13 bases, and 18 bases lay between the germline ends. Germline V gene data show CDR1 as SGHRS and CDR2 as YFSETQ. The CDR3 sequence: CASSETTSSIQFF. CDR3 DNA sequence: TGCGCCAGCAGCGAAACCACTAGCTCAATTCAGTTCTTC.

The rearrangement uses TRBV10-3 and TRBJ2-2; D possibly uses TRBD1 or TRBD2 (5 bases each). The CDR3 runs to 15 residues. V shed 3 bases and J shed 6 bases, with 14 bases lying between them. Per germline, CDR1 ENHRY and CDR2 SYGVKD. CDR3: CAISEETGPSGELFF. Written as DNA, the CDR3 is TGTGCCATCAGTGAAGAAACGGGACCGTCCGGGGAGCTGTTTTTT.

V gene TRBV7-2 combines with J gene TRBJ2-7, with TRBD2 identical over 8 bases. Germline values: CDR1 SGHTA, CDR2 FQGNSA. Losses at the gene ends were 4 bases for V and 6 bases for J; bases not matched to a gene: 11. The CDR3 is 15 residues long. The CDR3 DNA is TGTGCCAGCAGCTCCCTCAGCGGGAGCCTCAGCGAGCAGTACTTC. It translates to CASSSLSGSLSEQYF.